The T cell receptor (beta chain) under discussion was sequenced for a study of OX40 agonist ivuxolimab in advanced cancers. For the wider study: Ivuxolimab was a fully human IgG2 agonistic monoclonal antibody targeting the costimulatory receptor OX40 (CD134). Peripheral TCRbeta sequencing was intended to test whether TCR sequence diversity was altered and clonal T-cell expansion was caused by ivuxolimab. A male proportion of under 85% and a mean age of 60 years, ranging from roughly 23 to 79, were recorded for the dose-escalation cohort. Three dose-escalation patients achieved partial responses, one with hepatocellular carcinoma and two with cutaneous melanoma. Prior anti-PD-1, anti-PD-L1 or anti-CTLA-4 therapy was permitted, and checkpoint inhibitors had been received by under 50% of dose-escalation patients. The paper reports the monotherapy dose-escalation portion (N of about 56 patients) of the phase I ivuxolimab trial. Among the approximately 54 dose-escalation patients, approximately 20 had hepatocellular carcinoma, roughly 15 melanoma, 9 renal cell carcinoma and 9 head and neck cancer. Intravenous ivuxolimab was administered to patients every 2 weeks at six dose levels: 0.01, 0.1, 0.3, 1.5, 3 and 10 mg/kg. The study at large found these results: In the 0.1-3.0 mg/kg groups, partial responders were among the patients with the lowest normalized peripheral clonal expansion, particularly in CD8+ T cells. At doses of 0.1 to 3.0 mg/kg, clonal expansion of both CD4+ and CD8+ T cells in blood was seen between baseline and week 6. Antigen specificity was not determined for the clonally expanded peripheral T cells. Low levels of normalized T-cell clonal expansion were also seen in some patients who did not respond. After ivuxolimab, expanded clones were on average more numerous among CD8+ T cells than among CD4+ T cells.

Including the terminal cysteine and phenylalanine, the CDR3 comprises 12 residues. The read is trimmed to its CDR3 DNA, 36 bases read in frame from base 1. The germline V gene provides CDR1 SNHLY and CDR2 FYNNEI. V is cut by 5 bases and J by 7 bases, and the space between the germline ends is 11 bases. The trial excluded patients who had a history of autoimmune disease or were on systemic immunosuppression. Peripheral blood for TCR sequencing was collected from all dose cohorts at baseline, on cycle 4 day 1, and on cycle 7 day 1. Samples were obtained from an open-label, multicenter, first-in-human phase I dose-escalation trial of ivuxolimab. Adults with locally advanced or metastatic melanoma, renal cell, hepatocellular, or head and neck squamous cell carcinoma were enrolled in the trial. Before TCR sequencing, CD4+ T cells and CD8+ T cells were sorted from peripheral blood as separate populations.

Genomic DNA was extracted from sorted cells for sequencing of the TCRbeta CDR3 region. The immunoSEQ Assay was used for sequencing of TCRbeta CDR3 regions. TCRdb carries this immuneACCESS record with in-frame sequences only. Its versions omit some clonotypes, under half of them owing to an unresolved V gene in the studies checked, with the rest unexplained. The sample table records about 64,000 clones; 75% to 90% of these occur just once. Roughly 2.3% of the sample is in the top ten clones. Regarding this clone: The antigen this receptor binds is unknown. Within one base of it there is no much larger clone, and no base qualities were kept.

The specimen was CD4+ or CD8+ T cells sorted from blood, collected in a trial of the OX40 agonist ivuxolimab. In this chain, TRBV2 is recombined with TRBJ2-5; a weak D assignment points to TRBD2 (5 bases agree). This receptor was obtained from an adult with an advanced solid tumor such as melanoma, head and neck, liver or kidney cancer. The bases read TGTGCCAGCAGTTGGGAGCCCAGGACCCAGTACTTC. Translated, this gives CASSWEPRTQYF.